This entry lists 6 T cell receptor beta chains sequenced from one sample in a study of T cell responses to AZD1222 COVID-19 vaccine. The assay was immunoSEQ multiplex PCR, and TCRdb's table has in-frame clones only and misses some. The sample includes 160,000 or so clones, less than 90% of them seen just once. Sequenced material: peripheral blood, taken on day 0 of AZD1222 vaccination. The receptors here all came from an adult in good health.

The chain couples TRBV30 to TRBJ1-1; the D gene is possibly TRBD1 (5 bases). V gave up 2 bases and J gave up 3 bases, with 13 bases separating them. CDR3 length: 14 residues. Germline assignment: CDR1 GTSNPN and CDR2 SVGIG (reference sequence). CDR3 sequence (DNA): TGTGCCTGGAGTCTTCTAGGGGTGGACACTGAAGCTTTCTTT. This encodes CAWSLLGVDTEAFF.

The rearrangement links TRBV25-1 to TRBJ1-2; TRBD1 matches at 7 bases. The CDR3 is 16 residues long. CDR1 MGHDK and CDR2 SYGVNS come from the germline V gene. V gave up 2 bases and J gave up 7 bases; unmatched junction bases: 13. The CDR3 loop reads CASSEGGTAYKGGYTF. The CDR3 bases are TGTGCCAGCAGTGAAGGTGGGACAGCCTATAAGGGTGGCTACACCTTC.

This chain links TRBV29-1 with TRBJ1-2, with 7 bases fitting TRBD1. The CDR3 spans 12 residues. Germline CDR1 SQVTM, CDR2 ANQGSEA. The ends lost 6 bases at V and 8 bases at J; junction bases unmatched: 9. The CDR3 sequence is CSVATGDRGYTF. DNA of the CDR3: TGCAGCGTAGCAACAGGGGATCGAGGCTACACCTTC.

This rearrangement joins TRBV7-2 to TRBJ1-1, with D perhaps TRBD1 (5 bases). The CDR3 covers 14 residues. Germline lookup yields CDR1 SGHTA and CDR2 FQGNSA. Trimming cost V 5 bases and J 4 bases, with 14 bases left between them. In DNA form, the CDR3 reads TGTGCCAGCAGCCTAGGGACCGCCTTCACTGAAGCTTTCTTT. It yields the protein CASSLGTAFTEAFF. The full variable domain, with the rest looked up from reference TRBV7-2 and TRBJ1-1, is GAGVSQSPSNKVTEKGKDVELRCDPISGHTALYWYRQSLGQGLEFLIYFQGNSAPDKSGLPSDRFSAERTGGSVSTLTIQRTQQEDSAVYLCASSLGTAFTEAFFGQGTRLTVV.

The CDR3 region is CASSQDHEAGNTIYF. The CDR3 DNA reads as TGTGCCAGCAGCCAAGACCACGAAGCTGGAAACACCATATATTTT. V usage is TRBV3-1 (or the pseudogene TRBV3-2) and J usage is TRBJ1-3; D call uncertain. Trimming left V 0 bases short and J 2 bases short, with 8 bases between. This CDR3 is built from 15 residues. CDR1 LGHDT and CDR2 YNNKEL come from the germline V gene (reference sequence).

The chain has TRBV7-9 and TRBJ1-4, with D possibly matching TRBD1 (6 bases). V gave up 5 bases and J gave up 9 bases, with 16 bases separating them. Germline loops: CDR1 SEHNR, CDR2 FQNEAQ (reference sequence). This CDR3 is built from 14 residues. DNA of the CDR3: TGTGCCAGCAGCACGACGGGGGGCTTGAAAAAACTGTTTTTT. Its protein is CASSTTGGLKKLFF.